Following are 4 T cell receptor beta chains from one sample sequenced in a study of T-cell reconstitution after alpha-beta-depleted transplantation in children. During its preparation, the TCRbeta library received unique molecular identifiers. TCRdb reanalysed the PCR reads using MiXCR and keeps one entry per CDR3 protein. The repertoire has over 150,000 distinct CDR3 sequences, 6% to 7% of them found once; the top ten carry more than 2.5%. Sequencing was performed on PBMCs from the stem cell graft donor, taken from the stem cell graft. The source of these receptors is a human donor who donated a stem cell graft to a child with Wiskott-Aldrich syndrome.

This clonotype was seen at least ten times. Here the CDR3 DNA reads TGTGCCAGCAGCTATGACGAGAACTACAATGAGCAGTTCTTC. Encoded protein: CASSYDENYNEQFF. The rearrangement joins TRBV7-2 to TRBJ2-1, with D unresolved. Germline V gene lookup returns CDR1 SGHTA and CDR2 FQGNSA. Trimming pared 4 bases from V and 3 bases from J, leaving 10 bases between. The CDR3 has 14 residues.

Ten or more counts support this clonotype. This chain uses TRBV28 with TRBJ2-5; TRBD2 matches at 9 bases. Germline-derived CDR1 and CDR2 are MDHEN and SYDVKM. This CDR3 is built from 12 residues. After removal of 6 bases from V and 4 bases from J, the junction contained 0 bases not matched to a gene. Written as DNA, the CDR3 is TGTGCCAGCAGAGCGGGGGGAGAGACCCAGTACTTC. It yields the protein CASRAGGETQYF.

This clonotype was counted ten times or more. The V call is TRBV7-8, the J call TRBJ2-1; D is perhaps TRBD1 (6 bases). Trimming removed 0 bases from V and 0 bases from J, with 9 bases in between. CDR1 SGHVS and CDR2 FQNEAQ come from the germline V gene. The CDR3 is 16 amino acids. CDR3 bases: TGTGCCAGCAGCTTAGCGCAGGGGAGCTCCTACAATGAGCAGTTCTTC. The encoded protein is CASSLAQGSSYNEQFF.

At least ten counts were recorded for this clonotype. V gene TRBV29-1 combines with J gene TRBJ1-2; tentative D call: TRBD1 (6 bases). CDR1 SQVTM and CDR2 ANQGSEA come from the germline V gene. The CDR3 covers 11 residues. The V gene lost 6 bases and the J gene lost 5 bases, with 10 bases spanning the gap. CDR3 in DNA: TGCAGCGTAGAGGGACATTATGGCTACACCTTC. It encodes CSVEGHYGYTF.